The rows below give T cell receptor beta chains drawn from one sample of a study of shared clonotypes between healthy human individuals. Method: immunoSEQ multiplex PCR; TCRdb's copy keeps in-frame clones and lacks some. The data contain hundreds of thousands of clones, almost 97% of them singletons. The specimen sequenced was naive CD4+ T cells sorted from blood. The receptors shown here come from a woman in her thirties in good health. Both conserved end residues are part of each CDR3. The order of the fields is J gene, D gene, V gene, clone size, CDR3 protein, CDR3 DNA. D genes are given only for firm matches. Clone size is stated in some rows and not others, as once, few, many or a class when expanded.

>TRBJ2-1|.|TRBV15|.
CATSRGLGSYNEQFF
TGTGCCACCAGCAGAGGACTAGGGTCCTACAATGAGCAGTTCTTC
>TRBJ2-7|TRBD1|TRBV28|.
CASSRGPTYEQYF
TGTGCCAGCTCTAGGGGGCCAACCTACGAGCAGTACTTC
>TRBJ1-5|.|TRBV28|.
CASSFPQGHQPQHF
TGTGCCAGCAGTTTTCCTCAGGGACATCAGCCCCAGCATTTT
>TRBJ2-1|.|TRBV15|.
CATSRDKSGYNEQFF
TGTGCCACCAGCAGAGATAAATCAGGGTACAATGAGCAGTTCTTC
>TRBJ1-1|TRBD1|TRBV27|.
CASSPRTGKNTEAFF
TGTGCCAGCAGTCCCCGGACAGGTAAAAACACTGAAGCTTTCTTT
>TRBJ2-1|TRBD2|TRBV2|.
CASLSSGIGEQFF
TGTGCCAGCCTCTCTAGCGGGATAGGTGAGCAGTTCTTC
>TRBJ2-2|.|TRBV7-2|.
CASSLVASEAGELFF
TGTGCCAGCAGCTTAGTCGCTAGCGAGGCCGGGGAGCTGTTTTTT
>TRBJ1-4|.|TRBV18|.
CASSLRQPTNEKLFF
TGTGCCAGCTCGCTGAGACAGCCAACTAATGAAAAACTGTTTTTT
>TRBJ2-7|.|TRBV27|.
CASSFRGESSYEQYF
TGTGCCAGCAGTTTTCGAGGGGAGAGCTCCTACGAGCAGTACTTC
>TRBJ2-7|TRBD2|TRBV4-2|.
CASSQTFGGTSADEQYF
TGTGCCAGCAGCCAAACCTTCGGGGGGACTAGCGCCGACGAGCAGTACTTC
>TRBJ2-7|TRBD2|TRBV5-6|.
CASSSGRGQKTYEQYF
TGTGCCAGCAGTTCCGGGAGGGGCCAAAAAACCTACGAGCAGTACTTC
>TRBJ1-5|.|TRBV28|.
CASSLISASQPQHF
TGTGCCAGCAGTTTGATTTCCGCAAGTCAGCCCCAGCATTTT
>TRBJ1-6|.|TRBV6-5|.
CASSRTGTVDSPLHF
TGTGCCAGCAGTAGGACCGGGACCGTTGATTCACCCCTCCACTTT
>TRBJ1-1|TRBD1|TRBV28|.
CASRGTGTGLDNEAFF
TGTGCCAGCAGAGGTACAGGGACAGGCTTAGATAATGAAGCTTTCTTT
>TRBJ1-1|.|TRBV6-5|.
CASSSGHTEAFF
TGTGCCAGCAGTTCGGGGCACACTGAAGCTTTCTTT
>TRBJ2-7|.|TRBV11-2|.
CASSRSRAVGSYEQYF
TGTGCCAGCAGTAGGTCTCGGGCCGTGGGCTCCTACGAGCAGTACTTC
>TRBJ2-5|.|TRBV5-1|.
CASRSGSQETQYF
TGCGCCAGCAGGTCAGGGTCTCAAGAGACCCAGTACTTC
>TRBJ2-1|TRBD2|TRBV2|.
CASLASASRGLAVYNEQFF
TGTGCCAGCTTGGCGTCAGCCTCTCGGGGACTAGCGGTCTACAATGAGCAGTTCTTC
>TRBJ2-7|.|TRBV5-6|.
CASSFPRESGKSGYEQYF
TGTGCCAGCAGCTTCCCCCGAGAGTCCGGGAAATCTGGCTACGAGCAGTACTTC
>TRBJ2-1|TRBD2|TRBV5-6|.
CASSLVASGRYNEQFF
TGTGCCAGCAGCTTGGTGGCTAGCGGGAGGTACAATGAGCAGTTCTTC
>TRBJ2-3|.|TRBV27|.
CASQGDYFTDTQYF
TGTGCCAGCCAGGGGGACTACTTCACAGATACGCAGTATTTT
>TRBJ1-2|.|TRBV27|.
CASSVNSIGYGYTF
TGTGCCAGCAGTGTAAACAGTATTGGCTATGGCTACACCTTC
>TRBJ2-1|TRBD2|TRBV11-2|.
CASSYLSGRAYNEQFF
TGTGCCAGCAGCTACTTAAGCGGGAGGGCCTACAATGAGCAGTTCTTC
>TRBJ1-3|.|TRBV10-3|.
CAISEALLAGASGNTIYF
TGTGCCATCAGTGAGGCCCTCCTCGCGGGGGCCTCTGGAAACACCATATATTTT
>TRBJ1-1|.|TRBV2|.
CASSEVGQNTEAFF
TGTGCCAGCAGTGAGGTTGGGCAGAACACTGAAGCTTTCTTT
>TRBJ2-3|.|TRBV5-1|.
CASRSGTAGDTQYF
TGCGCCAGCAGATCCGGGACGGCTGGAGATACGCAGTATTTT
>TRBJ2-1|TRBD2|TRBV27|.
CASSPSRLAGASGNEQFF
TGTGCCAGCAGTCCGTCCCGTTTAGCGGGAGCTTCGGGCAATGAGCAGTTCTTC
>TRBJ1-3|.|TRBV27|.
CASSLMWGSGNTIYF
TGTGCCAGCAGTTTAATGTGGGGGAGTGGAAACACCATATATTTT
>TRBJ2-1|TRBD2|TRBV4-1|.
CASSQPTSGSLNEQFF
TGCGCCAGCAGCCAACCGACTAGCGGGAGCCTCAATGAGCAGTTCTTC
>TRBJ2-2|.|TRBV7-2|.
CASSLEGIGELFF
TGTGCCAGCAGCTTAGAGGGAATCGGGGAGCTGTTTTTT
>TRBJ2-2|TRBD1|TRBV11-2|.
CASSHRGTNTGELFF
TGTGCCAGCAGCCACAGGGGAACGAACACCGGGGAGCTGTTTTTT
>TRBJ1-5|.|TRBV27|.
CASSLSARNQPQHF
TGTGCCAGCAGTTTATCAGCGCGAAATCAGCCCCAGCATTTT
>TRBJ2-3|TRBD2|TRBV2|.
CASSVWGGGTDTQYF
TGTGCCAGCAGTGTTTGGGGGGGAGGCACAGATACGCAGTATTTT
>TRBJ2-5|TRBD1|TRBV5-1|.
CASSPRTGAETQYF
TGCGCCAGCAGCCCACGGACAGGTGCTGAGACCCAGTACTTC
>TRBJ2-2|TRBD1|TRBV6-5|.
CASRWGQGRTGELFF
TGTGCCAGCAGGTGGGGACAGGGGAGGACCGGGGAGCTGTTTTTT
>TRBJ1-5|TRBD1|TRBV2|.
CASDQQGVTNQPQHF
TGTGCCAGCGACCAGCAGGGGGTTACAAATCAGCCCCAGCATTTT
>TRBJ2-7|TRBD1|TRBV7-9|once
CASITYGSGTGGNEQYF
TGTGCCAGCATCACGTACGGGTCCGGGACAGGGGGCAACGAGCAGTACTTC
>TRBJ2-7|TRBD2|TRBV4-2|.
CASSHGGSGKSSYEQYF
TGTGCCAGCAGCCATGGGGGAAGCGGGAAGAGCTCCTACGAGCAGTACTTC
>TRBJ2-7|.|TRBV19|.
CASRHSYSYEQYF
TGTGCCAGTAGACATTCCTACTCCTACGAGCAGTACTTC
>TRBJ1-4|.|TRBV5-1|.
CASSLRGLNEKLFF
TGCGCCAGCAGCTTGCGGGGACTTAATGAAAAACTGTTTTTT
>TRBJ1-1|.|TRBV5-6|.
CASSLATTGNTEAFF
TGTGCCAGCAGCTTGGCCACGACAGGGAACACTGAAGCTTTCTTT
>TRBJ2-7|.|TRBV2|.
CASSEGAGAYEQYF
TGTGCCAGCAGTGAAGGGGCAGGCGCCTACGAGCAGTACTTC
>TRBJ1-1|.|TRBV7-9|few
CASSPGGAEAFF
TGTGCCAGCAGTCCCGGGGGGGCTGAAGCTTTCTTT
>TRBJ1-5|TRBD1|TRBV27|.
CASSLDRVTNQPQHF
TGTGCCAGCAGTTTAGACAGGGTAACAAATCAGCCCCAGCATTTT
>TRBJ2-4|.|TRBV29-1|.
CSVEDPSQGLDIQYF
TGCAGCGTTGAAGATCCATCCCAGGGATTGGACATTCAGTACTTC
>TRBJ2-1|.|TRBV5-4|.
CASSFDAGTYNEQFF
TGTGCCAGCAGCTTCGACGCGGGAACCTACAATGAGCAGTTCTTC
>TRBJ1-1|.|TRBV28|.
CASSFDTPNTEAFF
TGTGCCAGCAGTTTCGACACCCCGAACACTGAAGCTTTCTTT
>TRBJ1-1|.|TRBV20-1|few
CSASRYREAFF
TGCAGTGCCTCACGGTACAGGGAAGCTTTCTTT
>TRBJ2-5|.|TRBV5-1|.
CASSLGQDKETQYF
TGCGCCAGCAGCTTGGGACAGGATAAAGAGACCCAGTACTTC
>TRBJ2-7|.|TRBV4-2|.
CASSQDLGYEQYF
TGTGCCAGCAGCCAAGACCTTGGCTACGAGCAGTACTTC
>TRBJ1-5|.|TRBV2|.
CASSADGDNQPQHF
TGTGCCAGCAGCGCGGACGGAGACAATCAGCCCCAGCATTTT
>TRBJ2-3|TRBD1|TRBV23-1|.
CASSHRPGQGSPDTQYF
TGCGCCAGCAGTCACCGACCGGGACAGGGTTCACCAGATACGCAGTATTTT
>TRBJ2-7|.|TRBV11-3|.
CASSSSGVEGFDEQYF
TGTGCCAGCAGCTCGTCAGGAGTGGAAGGGTTCGACGAGCAGTACTTC
>TRBJ1-1|.|TRBV7-6|.
CASSLIRAPVGWTEAFF
TGTGCCAGCAGCTTAATCAGGGCCCCTGTCGGATGGACTGAAGCTTTCTTT
>TRBJ2-1|TRBD2|TRBV9|.
CASSPSGGRDNEQFF
TGTGCCAGCAGCCCTAGCGGGGGCAGGGACAATGAGCAGTTCTTC
>TRBJ2-5|TRBD1|TRBV7-7|.
CASSPRTGFAQETQYF
TGTGCCAGCAGCCCTCGGACAGGGTTTGCTCAAGAGACCCAGTACTTC
>TRBJ2-3|.|TRBV5-4|.
CASSLVGTQGDTQYF
TGTGCCAGCAGCTTGGTTGGGACCCAAGGGGATACGCAGTATTTT